The 26 T cell receptor beta chains listed next were all sequenced from one sample in a study of shared clonotypes between healthy human individuals. Profiling relied on immunoSEQ multiplex PCR, and the TCRdb table lists in-frame clones only, not all of them. The sample records 2 million to 3 million clones, around 90% being singletons. The sequencing sample was made of naive CD4+ T cells sorted from blood. Subset here: CD45RA+ positively selected. These receptors originate from a man between 18 and 35 years old in good health.

The V gene is TRBV27, the J gene TRBJ2-1; 11 positions agree with TRBD1. This CDR3 has 16 amino acids. Germline V gene sequence: CDR1 MNHEY, CDR2 SMNVEV (reference sequence). Trimming took 1 base from V and 9 from J; bases not matched to a gene: 8. The CDR3 here is CASSLWGTGGYGEQFF. For the CDR3, the DNA is TGTGCCAGCAGTTTATGGGGGACAGGGGGTTATGGTGAGCAGTTCTTC.

This chain connects TRBV9 to TRBJ1-5; a possible D gene is TRBD1 (5 bases). This CDR3 spans 15 amino acids. Germline-derived CDR1 and CDR2 are SGDLS and YYNGEE. V was trimmed by 2 bases and J by 5 bases, leaving 14 bases between them. This chain's CDR3 is CASSVGTDPDQPQHF. The CDR3 nucleotides read TGTGCCAGCAGCGTCGGGACGGATCCGGATCAGCCCCAGCATTTT.

The genes are TRBV19 and TRBJ1-5; 9 bases map to TRBD1. Per germline, CDR1 LNHDA and CDR2 SQIVND (reference sequence). Trimming at V came to 4 bases and at J to 4 bases, leaving 5 bases not matched to a gene. CDR3 length equals 15 residues. In nucleotides, the CDR3 is TGTGCCAGTAGTACCCACAGGGGGCCGAATCAGCCCCAGCATTTT. This codes for CASSTHRGPNQPQHF.

J is TRBJ1-2 and V is TRBV5-1; 9 bases match TRBD1. Germline lookup yields CDR1 SGHRS and CDR2 YFSETQ. CDR3 size: 16 residues. The V and J ends lost 3 bases and 7 bases, in that order; junction bases with no gene match: 13. The CDR3 reads CASSWRPDRGTAGYTF. The CDR3 DNA is TGCGCCAGCAGCTGGCGACCTGACAGGGGGACGGCTGGCTACACCTTC.

This chain joins TRBV10-3 and TRBJ2-4, with D maybe TRBD1 (6 bases). Germline V CDR1 and CDR2: ENHRY, SYGVKD. The CDR3 is 13 residues long. Trimming took off 6 bases at V and 9 bases at J, with 15 bases between the two ends. Here the CDR3 reads CAISPIDRSIQYF. The CDR3 DNA follows: TGTGCCATCAGCCCCATAGACAGGTCCATTCAGTACTTC.

The V call is TRBV7-9, the J call TRBJ2-1, with TRBD2 matching 9 bases. This CDR3 is built from 15 residues. Unmatched junction bases numbered 6, after V lost 2 bases and J lost 7 bases. Germline V gene data show CDR1 as SEHNR and CDR2 as FQNEAQ (reference sequence). The CDR3 is CASSLNSGSVNEQFF. The CDR3 region has the DNA TGTGCCAGCAGCTTAAATAGCGGGAGCGTAAATGAGCAGTTCTTC. The whole variable domain, remainder taken from reference TRBV7-9 and TRBJ2-1, is DTGVSQNPRHKITKRGQNVTFRCDPISEHNRLYWYRQTLGQGPEFLTYFQNEAQLEKSRLLSDRFSAERPKGSFSTLEIQRTEQGDSAMYLCASSLNSGSVNEQFFGPGTRLTVL.

The count of this clone is one. The chain combines TRBV29-1 with TRBJ1-2; D is uncertain. From germline, CDR1 is SQVTM and CDR2 ANQGSEA. The V gene lost 4 bases and the J gene lost 5 bases, with 8 bases spanning the gap. The CDR3 length is 11 residues. The CDR3 loop reads CSVGREYGYTF. CDR3 coding DNA: TGCAGCGTTGGCCGGGAATATGGCTACACCTTC.

The chain is built from TRBV6-5 and TRBJ2-7; D is perhaps TRBD1 or TRBD2 (5 bases each). Trimming pared 6 bases from V and 4 bases from J, leaving 16 bases between. This CDR3 is built from 14 residues. Germline CDR1 reads MNHEY; CDR2 reads SVGAGI. The CDR3 sequence is CASRGERYSYEQYF. CDR3 sequence (DNA): TGTGCCAGCAGGGGGGAACGCTACTCGTACGAGCAGTACTTC.

The chain uses TRBV5-4 and TRBJ2-7, with no clear D. CDR3 length: 15 amino acids. Trimming left V 4 bases short and J 2 bases short, with 16 bases between. Germline assignment: CDR1 SGHNT and CDR2 YYREEE (reference sequence). CDR3 nucleotides: TGTGCCAGCAGCGGGCCACAGACCCCCCCCTACGAGCAGTACTTC. The encoded protein is CASSGPQTPPYEQYF.

The chain uses TRBV10-3 and TRBJ1-1; D remains ambiguous. The V end was cut by 4 bases, the J end by 1 base, with 13 bases between. The CDR3 length is 15 residues. Germline loops: CDR1 ENHRY, CDR2 SYGVKD. CDR3 sequence reads: CAISGGKASNTEAFF. The DNA for the CDR3 is TGTGCCATCAGTGGGGGTAAGGCCTCGAACACTGAAGCTTTCTTT.

This chain joins TRBV29-1 and TRBJ1-1; 7 positions match TRBD1. Germline-derived CDR1 and CDR2 are SQVTM and ANQGSEA. This CDR3 is built from 13 residues. The V and J ends lost 5 bases and 5 bases, in that order; junction bases with no gene match: 8. In nucleotides, the CDR3 is TGCAGCGTTTTGACAGGGACGGGTACTGAAGCTTTCTTT. This sequence encodes CSVLTGTGTEAFF.

This clone was detected once. The CDR3 loop reads CASSIGGGGGEETQYF. CDR3 DNA: TGTGCCAGTAGTATAGGAGGGGGCGGGGGTGAAGAGACCCAGTACTTC. The rearrangement links TRBV19 to TRBJ2-5, with D possibly being TRBD1 or TRBD2 (7 bases each). The V end was cut by 1 base, the J end by 3 bases, with 15 bases between. CDR1 is LNHDA and CDR2 is SQIVND in the germline V gene (reference sequence). CDR3 size: 16 residues.

This rearrangement joins TRBV7-2 to TRBJ1-5; D is uncertain. Trimming shortened V by 1 base and J by 8 bases, and 15 bases separated the two germline ends. Germline V gene sequence: CDR1 SGHTA, CDR2 FQGNSA. This CDR3 is built from 15 residues. CDR3 amino acids: CASSLVTGVGEPQHF. DNA of the CDR3: TGTGCCAGCAGCTTAGTTACCGGGGTTGGGGAGCCCCAGCATTTT.

The gene calls are TRBV28 and TRBJ1-5; TRBD1 is a possible D gene (5 bases). Germline V gene lookup returns CDR1 MDHEN and CDR2 SYDVKM. There are 15 residues in the CDR3. The ends were cut back, 1 base at V and 3 bases at J, with 10 bases in the middle. CDR3 protein: CASSLSQGHNQPQHF. For the CDR3, the DNA is TGTGCCAGCAGTTTATCGCAGGGCCACAATCAGCCCCAGCATTTT.

On this clone: Other DNA sequences of this sample code for an identical CDR3. The rearrangement uses TRBV19 and TRBJ2-7; TRBD1 aligns across 7 bases. V lost 5 bases and J lost 7; bases outside the gene matches: 2. The CDR3 covers 11 residues. CDR1 and CDR2 (germline): LNHDA, SQIVND (reference sequence). The CDR3 here is CASSDRDEQYF. CDR3 nucleotide sequence: TGTGCCAGTAGTGACAGGGATGAGCAGTACTTC.

The chain is built from TRBV11-2 and TRBJ2-3, with D perhaps matching TRBD2 (6 bases). Trimming took 6 bases from V and 2 from J, leaving 21 bases between them. The CDR3 contains 17 residues. CDR1 SGHAT and CDR2 FQNNGV come from the germline V gene. CDR3 protein: CASSPLSGLPPTDTQYF. Here the CDR3 DNA reads TGTGCCAGCAGTCCTCTTTCGGGACTCCCTCCCACAGATACGCAGTATTTT.

Turning to this clone: The same CDR3 also results from other DNA sequences found in this sample. The chain recombines TRBV25-1 with TRBJ1-6; D gene unclear. V shed 1 base and J shed 4 bases, with 8 bases lying between them. CDR3 size: 15 residues. Germline values: CDR1 MGHDK, CDR2 SYGVNS. CDR3 in DNA: TGTGCCAGCAGTGAATCCGGACCTTATAATTCACCCCTCCACTTT. Protein sequence: CASSESGPYNSPLHF.

The gene calls are TRBV4-3 and TRBJ2-1, with 7 bases that match TRBD2. Germline V gene sequence: CDR1 LGHNA, CDR2 YSLEER. The CDR3 spans 15 residues. The V gene end was trimmed by 4 bases and the J gene end by 7 bases; junction bases not matched to a gene: 10. CDR3 nucleotides: TGCGCCAGCAGCCCGAGGGAGTGGGGGGGAAATGAGCAGTTCTTC. Translation: CASSPREWGGNEQFF.

Points on this clone: This sample also contains other DNA sequences that code for the same CDR3. The genes are TRBV5-4 and TRBJ1-2; maybe TRBD1 (5 bases). The CDR3 consists of 13 residues. Between the trimmed V and J ends, which lost 0 bases and 7 bases, there was a span of 10 bases. CDR1 SGHNT and CDR2 YYREEE come from the germline V gene (reference sequence). The CDR3 loop is CASSLVGVGGYTF. The CDR3 DNA is TGTGCCAGCAGCTTGGTAGGGGTTGGTGGCTACACCTTC.

The chain couples TRBV25-1 to TRBJ1-5; 7 bases match TRBD1. In germline, CDR1 is MGHDK, CDR2 SYGVNS. V dropped 5 bases and J dropped 1; count of bases not matched to a gene: 5. The CDR3 length is 15 residues. The CDR3 spells CASSPGTASNQPQHF. CDR3 nucleotide sequence: TGTGCCAGCAGTCCCGGGACAGCGAGCAATCAGCCCCAGCATTTT.

This chain connects TRBV30 to TRBJ1-4; D call uncertain. Germline V gives CDR1 GTSNPN, CDR2 SVGIG (reference sequence). The CDR3 runs to 14 residues. V lost 0 bases, J lost 5 bases, and 10 bases lay in between. The CDR3 loop is CAWSVSLANEKLFF. As DNA, the CDR3 is TGTGCCTGGAGTGTGTCGCTGGCGAATGAAAAACTGTTTTTT.

The chain carries TRBV18 and TRBJ2-7; D not resolved. The V and J ends lost 1 base and 0 bases respectively, with 13 bases between them. The germline CDR1 and CDR2 sequences are KGHSH and LQKENI. The CDR3 is 16 amino acids. The CDR3 nucleotides are TGTGCCAGCTCACCACAGGATGGGGTATACTCCTACGAGCAGTACTTC. This sequence encodes CASSPQDGVYSYEQYF.

This chain uses TRBV6-5 with TRBJ2-6, with D possibly being TRBD2 (5 bases). This CDR3 comprises 15 residues. Between the trimmed V and J ends, which lost 6 bases and 0 bases, there was a span of 9 bases. The germline CDR1 and CDR2 sequences are MNHEY and SVGAGI. For the CDR3, the DNA is TGTGCCAGCAGGTCTGGAGGCTCTGGGGCCAACGTCCTGACTTTC. This translates into CASRSGGSGANVLTF.

The CDR3 bases are TGTGCCAGCAGCCCGGATACAACGAACACTGAAGCTTTCTTT. Protein: CASSPDTTNTEAFF. The chain employs TRBV7-9 and TRBJ1-1; D remains unclear. V shed 5 bases and J shed 1 base, with 11 bases lying between them. Per the germline V gene, CDR1 is SEHNR and CDR2 is FQNEAQ (reference sequence). CDR3 length: 14 amino acids.

CDR3 in DNA: TGCGCCAGCAGCTTGGGCGGGGCCACCTACAATGAGCAGTTCTTC. Its translation is CASSLGGATYNEQFF. The chain recombines TRBV5-1 with TRBJ2-1, with a weak D call TRBD2 (6 bases). The ends were cut back, 0 bases at V and 2 bases at J, with 9 bases in the middle. The CDR3 totals 15 residues. The germline CDR1 and CDR2 sequences are SGHRS and YFSETQ.

The J gene is TRBJ2-7, the V gene TRBV5-1; TRBD2 might be the D (7 bases). Trimming cost V 6 bases and J 4 bases, with 20 bases left between them. The germline V gene encodes CDR1 SGHRS and CDR2 YFSETQ. CDR3 size: 15 residues. CDR3 residues: CASTRVGGGRYEQYF. In DNA, the CDR3 is TGCGCCAGCACCCGAGTGGGCGGGGGCCGATACGAGCAGTACTTC.